A selection of T cell receptor beta chains follows, all from one sample in a study of blood T cell repertoires in COVID-19. Data came from immunoSEQ multiplex PCR; TCRdb stores just in-frame clones and leaves some out. The sample yields 63,000 or so clones, 81% seen once. The sequenced sample was peripheral blood. Receptors were obtained from a human donor in a cohort sampled during active COVID-19. CDR3s include the opening cysteine and the closing phenylalanine or tryptophan. A D gene is named only where the DNA matches it firmly. Only some rows state a clone size, as once, few, many or a class for expanded clones.

j_call clone_size d_call v_call cdr3_aa cdr3_nt
TRBJ2-2 - - TRBV27 CASSSGENTGELFF TGTGCCAGCAGTTCCGGGGAGAACACCGGGGAGCTGTTTTTT
TRBJ1-1 - TRBD1 TRBV4-3 CASSLLGGRGTEAFF TGCGCCAGCAGCCTTCTAGGGGGCCGGGGCACTGAAGCTTTCTTT
TRBJ1-4 - - TRBV10-3 CAISEPRNEKLFF TGTGCCATCAGTGAGCCCAGGAATGAAAAACTGTTTTTT
TRBJ1-3 few - TRBV18 CASSQSGSSGNTIYF TGTGCCAGCTCACAAAGTGGGAGCTCTGGAAACACCATATATTTT
TRBJ1-4 - TRBD1 TRBV7-8 CASSSTAGQGREKLFF TGTGCCAGCAGCTCAACGGCGGGACAGGGTCGTGAAAAACTGTTTTTT
TRBJ2-2 - TRBD1 TRBV6-5 CASSFGQGFGELFF TGTGCCAGCAGTTTTGGACAGGGTTTTGGGGAGCTGTTTTTT
TRBJ1-5 - - TRBV6-5 CASSPRGVSQPQHF TGTGCCAGCAGCCCACGGGGGGTTAGTCAGCCCCAGCATTTT
TRBJ1-4 - TRBD1 TRBV18 CASSRTGGHEKLFF TGTGCCAGCTCACGGACAGGAGGCCATGAAAAACTGTTTTTT
TRBJ2-5 - TRBD2 TRBV13 CASSLNPSGGNQETQYF TGTGCCAGCAGTTTGAATCCTAGCGGAGGGAACCAAGAGACCCAGTACTTC
TRBJ2-5 - TRBD2 TRBV5-1 CASTPRSGRHPQETQYF TGCGCCAGCACCCCCCGAAGCGGGAGGCACCCCCAAGAGACCCAGTACTTC
TRBJ1-3 - TRBD1 TRBV6-1 CASSEPGTGGITIYF TGTGCCAGCAGTGAACCCGGGACAGGGGGTATCACCATATATTTT
TRBJ1-5 - TRBD1 TRBV30 CAWSRTGLGQPQHF TGTGCCTGGAGTAGGACAGGGCTCGGTCAGCCCCAGCATTTT
TRBJ2-1 - TRBD2 TRBV6-6 CATLGGSEQFF TGTGCCACTCTGGGGGGGAGTGAGCAGTTCTTC
TRBJ2-7 - - TRBV19 CASSQGRYEQYF TGTGCCAGTAGCCAGGGCCGCTACGAGCAGTACTTC
TRBJ2-1 - TRBD2 TRBV28 CASRPSAGASGNNEQFF TGTGCCAGCAGGCCATCGGCGGGAGCATCGGGTAACAATGAGCAGTTCTTC
TRBJ2-3 - - TRBV2 CASSVGSRDTQYF TGTGCCAGCAGTGTCGGTAGCAGAGATACGCAGTATTTT
TRBJ2-2 - - TRBV6-2/TRBV6-3 CASSWARAGTGELFF TGTGCCAGCAGTTGGGCTCGCGCGGGAACCGGGGAGCTGTTTTTT
TRBJ2-1 - TRBD2 TRBV6-5 CASRSLAGAEEQFF TGTGCCAGCAGGTCACTAGCGGGAGCAGAGGAGCAGTTCTTC
TRBJ2-1 - - TRBV24-1 CATSDGTSKINEQFF TGTGCCACCAGTGATGGAACTAGTAAGATCAATGAGCAGTTCTTC
TRBJ1-1 - TRBD1 TRBV30 CAWIWTGGGENTEAFF TGTGCCTGGATTTGGACAGGAGGAGGAGAGAACACTGAAGCTTTCTTT
TRBJ2-3 - TRBD2 TRBV25-1 CASSDPSGSADTQYF TGTGCCAGCAGTGATCCTAGCGGGAGCGCAGATACGCAGTATTTT
TRBJ2-2 - TRBD2 TRBV4-1 CASSSTSGSNTGELFF TGCGCCAGCAGCTCGACTAGCGGATCGAACACCGGGGAGCTGTTTTTT
TRBJ1-1 - - TRBV18 CASSPYPNTEAFF TGTGCCAGCTCACCTTATCCCAACACTGAAGCTTTCTTT
TRBJ2-3 - - TRBV5-4 CASSLAPTDTQYF TGTGCCAGCAGCTTGGCCCCGACAGATACGCAGTATTTT
TRBJ2-5 - TRBD1 TRBV27 CASSRQGGETQYF TGTGCCAGCAGTCGACAGGGCGGGGAGACCCAGTACTTC
TRBJ2-7 - - TRBV4-2 CASSRKTPERHEQYF TGTGCCAGCAGCCGAAAGACCCCCGAGCGCCACGAGCAGTACTTC
TRBJ2-5 - TRBD2 TRBV5-1 CASSPAGLAGRSGETQYF TGCGCCAGCAGCCCCGCCGGACTAGCGGGGCGAAGTGGAGAGACCCAGTACTTC
TRBJ1-1 - - TRBV11-1 CASSLALQGNTEAFF TGTGCCAGCAGCTTAGCGCTACAGGGGAACACTGAAGCTTTCTTT
TRBJ2-1 - TRBD1 TRBV6-5 CASKPGGVGYNEQFF TGTGCCAGCAAGCCAGGGGGCGTCGGGTACAATGAGCAGTTCTTC
TRBJ2-1 - TRBD2 TRBV4-2 CASSQRAGGSSYNEQFF TGTGCCAGCAGCCAGAGAGCGGGAGGGAGCTCCTACAATGAGCAGTTCTTC
TRBJ2-3 few TRBD1 TRBV4-1 CASSQDGRQGAADTQYF TGCGCCAGCAGCCAAGATGGTAGGCAGGGGGCAGCGGATACGCAGTATTTT
TRBJ2-3 - - TRBV5-4 CASSRVGGGSTDTQYF TGTGCCAGCAGCCGCGTGGGGGGTGGGAGCACAGATACGCAGTATTTT
TRBJ1-6 - TRBD1 TRBV2 CASSEGQGVSPLHF TGTGCCAGCAGTGAGGGACAGGGAGTTTCACCCCTCCACTTT
TRBJ2-1 - - TRBV11-2 CASSLEGESYNEQFF TGTGCCAGCAGCTTAGAGGGCGAGAGTTACAATGAGCAGTTCTTC
TRBJ2-2 - - TRBV2 CASSGKGETGELFF TGTGCCAGCAGTGGAAAGGGGGAAACCGGGGAGCTGTTTTTT
TRBJ2-2 - TRBD1 TRBV9 CASSPRLETGVTGELFF TGTGCCAGCAGCCCTAGACTAGAGACAGGGGTCACCGGGGAGCTGTTTTTT
TRBJ2-3 - TRBD2 TRBV9 CASSVVGTSGISGDTQYF TGTGCCAGCAGCGTAGTTGGGACTAGCGGGATCTCGGGAGATACGCAGTATTTT
TRBJ1-2 once - TRBV2 CASTNDRPPYGYTF TGTGCCAGCACCAATGACAGGCCCCCCTATGGCTACACCTTC
TRBJ1-2 - - TRBV6-5 CASSPEAGRGYTF TGTGCCAGCAGTCCCGAAGCAGGGCGCGGCTACACCTTC
TRBJ2-5 - TRBD1 TRBV7-9 CASSAGGQQETQYF TGTGCCAGCAGTGCAGGGGGACAGCAAGAGACCCAGTACTTC
TRBJ1-4 - - TRBV30 CAWTPPGEEKLFF TGTGCCTGGACCCCCCCAGGGGAAGAAAAACTGTTTTTT
TRBJ1-1 - - TRBV28 CASSLGRMTEAFF TGTGCCAGCAGTTTGGGGAGGATGACTGAAGCTTTCTTT
TRBJ1-1 - TRBD1 TRBV5-1 CASSRGTGDLNTEAFF TGCGCCAGCAGCCGCGGGACAGGGGACCTGAACACTGAAGCTTTCTTT
TRBJ2-7 - TRBD1 TRBV18 CASSPGQFGSSEQYF TGTGCCAGCTCACCGGGACAGTTTGGGTCGAGCGAGCAGTACTTC
TRBJ2-4 - - TRBV19 CASSPDRNIQYF TGTGCCAGTAGTCCCGACAGAAACATTCAGTACTTC
TRBJ2-7 - - TRBV6-2/TRBV6-3 CASSYMGGEQYF TGTGCCAGCAGTTACATGGGAGGCGAGCAGTACTTC
TRBJ2-5 few - TRBV6-5 CASSLRSPDEGDGQYF TGTGCCAGCAGTTTACGTAGTCCAGATGAGGGAGACGGCCAGTACTTC
TRBJ2-2 - - TRBV9 CASSVASSAGELFF TGTGCCAGCAGCGTAGCGTCTAGCGCCGGGGAGCTGTTTTTT
TRBJ2-5 - - TRBV24-1 CATTGSQETQYF TGTGCCACCACAGGGTCCCAAGAGACCCAGTACTTC
TRBJ1-5 - - TRBV2 CASKSDINQPQHF TGTGCCAGCAAATCAGACATTAATCAGCCCCAGCATTTT
TRBJ1-2 - TRBD1 TRBV4-1 CASSQPIQGAGYGYTF TGCGCCAGCAGCCAACCAATACAGGGGGCGGGCTATGGCTACACCTTC
TRBJ2-7 - TRBD1 TRBV7-9 CASSLPRQGRSEQYF TGTGCCAGCAGCCTGCCAAGACAGGGCCGCTCCGAGCAGTACTTC
TRBJ2-5 - - TRBV5-6 CASSLVTAQETQYF TGTGCCAGCAGCTTGGTCACAGCACAAGAGACCCAGTACTTC
TRBJ1-6 - - TRBV6-6 CASAKRGENSPLHF TGTGCCAGCGCTAAACGGGGGGAAAATTCACCCCTCCACTTT
TRBJ2-3 - - TRBV11-2 CASSLGYTSYDTQYF TGTGCCAGCAGCCTAGGCTATACTAGTTACGATACGCAGTATTTT